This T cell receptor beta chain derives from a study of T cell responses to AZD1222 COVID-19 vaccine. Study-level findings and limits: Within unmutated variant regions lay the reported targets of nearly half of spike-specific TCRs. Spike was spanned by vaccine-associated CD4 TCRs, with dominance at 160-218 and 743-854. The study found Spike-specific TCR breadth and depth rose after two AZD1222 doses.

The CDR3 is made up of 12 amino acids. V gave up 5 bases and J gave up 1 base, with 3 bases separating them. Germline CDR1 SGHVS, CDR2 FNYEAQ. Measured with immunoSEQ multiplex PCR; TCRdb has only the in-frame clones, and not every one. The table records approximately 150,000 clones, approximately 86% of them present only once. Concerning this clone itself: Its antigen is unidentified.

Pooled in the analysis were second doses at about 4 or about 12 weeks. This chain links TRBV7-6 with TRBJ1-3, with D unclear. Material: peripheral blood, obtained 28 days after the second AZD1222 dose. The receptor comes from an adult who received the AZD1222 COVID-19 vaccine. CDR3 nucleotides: TGTGCCAGCAGCCGGTCTGGAAACACCATATATTTT. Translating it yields CASSRSGNTIYF.